The rows below give T cell receptor beta chains drawn from one sample of a study of cytomegalovirus exposure and HLA in healthy donors. Produced via immunoSEQ multiplex PCR; TCRdb's table is partial and in-frame only. The data show under 200,000 clones, with 84% seen just once and more than 0.35% held by the top ten. Sequenced: PBMCs. The origin of the receptors is a boy aged 2 to 9 in good health and CMV-seronegative. CDR3s include the opening cysteine and the closing phenylalanine or tryptophan.

v_gene | CDR3aa
TRBV19 | CASTLGAAEDTQYF
TRBV6-5 | CASSYESGLANEQFF
TRBV5-1 | CASSWGLAGGLDTDTQYF
TRBV4-1 | CASSQESRNSGNTIYF
TRBV28 | CASGLYEQYF
TRBV2 | CASSTFRMIGEGAHYGYTF
TRBV29-1 | CSVVVFVAGRTYEQYF
TRBV12-5 | CASGFSGRSTDTQYF
TRBV7-2 | CASSLDSGGRANYGYTF
TRBV19 | CASSPWDSRQETQYF
TRBV4-1 | CASSQLGLLRETQYF
TRBV19 | CASSIGDRALRTDTQYF
TRBV27 | CASSIIQETQYF
TRBV7-9 | CASSRQGAEDTQYF